This TCR beta chain was captured by sequencing in a study of blood T cell repertoires in COVID-19. Across the whole study: Material from acute and convalescent COVID-19 was sourced from the United States, Italy and Spain. Sample material is recorded as cDNA or gDNA derived from T cells, B-cell-depleted T cells, or PBMCs.

In the source study's methods: Estimation of nucleated cell counts was performed using reference gene primer amplification. Sequenced by immunoSEQ multiplex PCR; TCRdb stores in-frame clones only, minus some. V, J and clone size are those of that table, while D and trimming were read from the DNA. The data show tens of thousands of clones, with roughly 88% seen just once and over 4% held by the top ten. Germline loops: CDR1 ENHRY, CDR2 SYGVKD. The CDR3 runs 14 residues. The V end lost 6 bases, the J end lost 7 bases, and 13 bases lay between the germline ends. This clone was detected only once. The chain carries TRBV10-3 and TRBJ1-6, with TRBD1 as a possible D gene (5 bases). This TCR came from a man aged 55 to 70 with acute or convalescent COVID-19. The specimen was peripheral blood. CDR3 in DNA: TGTGCCATCAGCCTGGGGGGAAGGAATTCACCCCTCCACTTT. Translation: CAISLGGRNSPLHF.